The clone carrying this T cell receptor beta chain was observed at least ten times. Original processing notes: Sample-level TCR yields exhibited a median of roughly 96,000, with a range of about 23,224 to 700,000. TCRdb reanalysed the RACE reads using MiXCR and keeps one entry per CDR3 protein. These V and J calls derive from TCRdb rather than the authors' analysis. The sample comprises approximately 40,000 distinct CDR3 sequences, less than 4% of which are singletons, and less than 8.5% rests with the top ten. Time point indicated: patch test 2, 6 weeks after DPC sensitization. Treatment here: therapeutic diphenylcyclopropenone sensitization with weekly scalp DPC. The study drew its donors from alopecia patients who were 18 to 70 years old and suitable for DPC. The data were obtained in a study of human T cells and chemical hapten exposure. At the level of the study: Among samples, TCR yields varied mainly because of small differences in pooled library volume.

CDR1 and CDR2 (germline): SEHNR, FQNEAQ (reference sequence). CDR3 length: 14 amino acids. V lost 0 bases and J lost 7, with 9 bases in between. The clonotype was recovered from a middle-aged man with alopecia areata. Some clones in this sample may be carry-over from other donors' samples. The chain carries TRBV7-9 and TRBJ1-4; D is undetermined. The specimen was whole blood, collected in connection with sensitization to the hapten diphenylcyclopropenone (DPC). The CDR3 region has the DNA TGTGCCAGCAGCTTAGCGATGACGGGTGAAAAACTGTTTTTT. This codes for CASSLAMTGEKLFF.